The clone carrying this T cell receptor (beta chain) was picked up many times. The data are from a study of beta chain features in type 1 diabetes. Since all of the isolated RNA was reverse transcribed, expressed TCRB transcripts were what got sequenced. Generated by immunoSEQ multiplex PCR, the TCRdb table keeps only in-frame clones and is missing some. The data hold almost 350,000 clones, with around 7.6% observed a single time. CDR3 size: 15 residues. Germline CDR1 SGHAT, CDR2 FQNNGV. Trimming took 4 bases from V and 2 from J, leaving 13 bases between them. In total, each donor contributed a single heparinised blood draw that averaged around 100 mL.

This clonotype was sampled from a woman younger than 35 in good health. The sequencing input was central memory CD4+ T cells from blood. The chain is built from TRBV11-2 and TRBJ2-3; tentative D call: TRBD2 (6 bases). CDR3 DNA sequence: TGTGCCAGCAGCTCGACCGGGACTCTCACAGATACGCAGTATTTT. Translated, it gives CASSSTGTLTDTQYF.